Included here is one T cell receptor beta chain sequence, with context. The antigen this receptor binds is unknown. The record has no base qualities; no much larger clone is one base away. Taken from cysteine to phenylalanine, the CDR3 has 13 residues. Left in the record is the CDR3 DNA by itself, 39 bases read in frame from the first base. At the junction V is shortened by 5 bases and J by 3 bases; bases outside the gene matches: 4. The germline V gene supplies CDR1 SGHTA and CDR2 FQGNSA. Receptors were amplified or captured by the immunoSEQ multiplex PCR assay. TCRdb holds this immuneACCESS table with in-frame rearrangements only. Some clones are missing; in checked studies, unresolved V genes explain under half, and the rest has no known cause. The sample records about 59,000 clones, roughly 86% of which are singletons. The top ten clones comprise roughly 12% of the sample. This record belongs to a study of control samples from healthy donors and cancer patients (dated by TCRdb to 2019 to 2021).

This clonotype was obtained from an older woman with lung cancer. The sequence joins TRBV7-2 to TRBJ2-7, and 7 junctional nucleotides match TRBD1. The sequenced material came from PBMCs. CDR3 reads: CASSRQGIYEQYF. The DNA sequence follows: TGTGCCAGCAGCCGACAGGGTATCTACGAGCAGTACTTC.